A selection of T cell receptor beta chains follows, all from one sample in a study of T cell responses to AZD1222 COVID-19 vaccine. The protocol was immunoSEQ multiplex PCR, while the TCRdb copy is restricted to in-frame clones and leaves out a portion. The sample shows about 130,000 clones, roughly 86% of them seen only once. Sequenced material: peripheral blood, taken on day 0 of AZD1222 vaccination. These receptors were taken from an adult in good health. Each CDR3 is given with its conserved first and last residue. Each record gives: clone size, J gene, D gene, V gene, CDR3 protein, CDR3 DNA. The D gene is left open where the match is weak. Expanded clones are given a class, and other clones once, few, many or no size at all.

NA	TRBJ1-2	TRBD1	TRBV6-5	CASSSGGNGYTF	TGTGCCAGCAGTTCAGGGGGTAATGGCTACACCTTC
NA	TRBJ1-1	NA	TRBV19	CASIPRGGFTEAFF	TGTGCCAGTATCCCTCGGGGGGGTTTCACTGAAGCTTTCTTT
NA	TRBJ2-1	NA	TRBV30	CACKNYGGAKRGNNEQFF	TGTGCCTGCAAAAATTATGGGGGCGCCAAAAGGGGGAACAATGAGCAGTTCTTC
NA	TRBJ2-1	TRBD2	TRBV27	CASTNLAGANEQFF	TGTGCCAGCACTAACCTAGCGGGAGCCAATGAGCAGTTCTTC
NA	TRBJ2-1	TRBD2	TRBV7-2	CASSLFPSGSSYNEQFF	TGTGCCAGCAGCTTATTTCCTAGCGGCAGCTCCTACAATGAGCAGTTCTTC
once	TRBJ1-3	NA	TRBV5-1	CASSLAGQNTGNTIYF	TGCGCCAGCAGCTTGGCCGGGCAGAATACTGGAAACACCATATATTTT
NA	TRBJ2-3	NA	TRBV5-1	CATGEVGTSADTQYF	TGCGCCACCGGGGAGGTGGGGACTTCCGCAGATACGCAGTATTTT
NA	TRBJ1-1	NA	TRBV5-1	CASTTDLSTDAFF	TGCGCCAGCACGACAGATCTTTCCACGGACGCTTTCTTT
NA	TRBJ1-2	NA	TRBV14	CASSQGQGYGYTF	TGTGCCAGCAGCCAAGGTCAGGGCTATGGCTACACCTTC
NA	TRBJ2-3	NA	TRBV20-1	CSASKGASTDTQYF	TGCAGTGCTAGTAAGGGAGCTAGCACAGATACGCAGTATTTT
NA	TRBJ1-3	NA	TRBV11-2	CASSTGGMGSGNTIYF	TGTGCCAGCAGCACGGGGGGGATGGGATCTGGAAACACCATATATTTT
NA	TRBJ1-2	NA	TRBV30	CAWVQGARYYGYTF	TGTGCCTGGGTACAAGGAGCCCGCTACTATGGCTACACCTTC
NA	TRBJ1-2	NA	TRBV7-9	CASSLGGIYGYTF	TGTGCCAGCAGCTTAGGGGGGATCTATGGCTACACCTTC
NA	TRBJ2-6	NA	TRBV18	CASSPFAPSGANVLTF	TGTGCCAGCTCACCATTCGCCCCCTCTGGGGCCAACGTCCTGACTTTC
few	TRBJ2-7	TRBD2	TRBV5-4	CASSLAGLELHEQYF	TGTGCCAGCAGCTTGGCCGGACTAGAACTCCACGAGCAGTACTTC
NA	TRBJ2-3	TRBD2	TRBV27	CASSLLAGAEADTQYF	TGTGCCAGCAGTTTGTTAGCGGGAGCTGAGGCAGATACGCAGTATTTT
NA	TRBJ2-7	TRBD1	TRBV6-5	CASRELGQRYEQYF	TGTGCCAGCAGAGAGCTGGGACAGCGCTACGAGCAGTACTTC
NA	TRBJ1-1	NA	TRBV29-1	CSVYVATEAFF	TGCAGCGTTTATGTAGCCACTGAAGCTTTCTTT
NA	TRBJ2-1	NA	TRBV19	CASSIMRHPYNEQFF	TGTGCCAGTAGTATTATGAGACATCCTTACAATGAGCAGTTCTTC
NA	TRBJ1-2	TRBD1	TRBV11-2	CASSPRSRGFYGYTF	TGTGCCAGCAGCCCACGCAGCAGGGGGTTCTATGGCTACACCTTC
few	TRBJ2-1	NA	TRBV6-4	CASMGGRGRINEQFF	TGTGCCAGCATGGGGGGACGGGGCAGAATCAATGAGCAGTTCTTC
NA	TRBJ2-3	NA	TRBV6-5	CASSSPGADTQYF	TGTGCCAGCAGTTCTCCAGGGGCAGATACGCAGTATTTT
NA	TRBJ1-4	TRBD1	TRBV30	CAWNRGPLANEKLFF	TGTGCCTGGAATAGGGGGCCGTTGGCTAATGAAAAACTGTTTTTT
NA	TRBJ2-3	TRBD1	TRBV30	CARRTGDLPGTDTQYF	TGTGCCCGCCGGACAGGGGATCTTCCTGGCACAGATACGCAGTATTTT
NA	TRBJ2-1	TRBD2	TRBV5-1	CASSSPGGPYNEQFF	TGCGCCAGCAGCTCCCCGGGAGGGCCTTACAATGAGCAGTTCTTC
NA	TRBJ1-2	TRBD1	TRBV7-2	CASSPMTGSHYGYTF	TGTGCCAGCAGCCCGATGACAGGGAGCCACTATGGCTACACCTTC
NA	TRBJ2-4	NA	TRBV7-2	CASSFITLGQNIQYF	TGTGCCAGCAGCTTCATAACGTTGGGGCAAAACATTCAGTACTTC
NA	TRBJ2-3	TRBD2	TRBV3-1/TRBV3-2	CASSQGGEAGGRADTQYF	TGTGCCAGCAGCCAAGGGGGCGAGGCGGGGGGCAGGGCAGATACGCAGTATTTT
few	TRBJ2-7	TRBD1	TRBV5-4	CASSFWTGGHEQYF	TGTGCCAGCAGCTTTTGGACAGGGGGCCACGAGCAGTACTTC
NA	TRBJ1-3	NA	TRBV7-6	CASSLYGGGVGGNTIYF	TGTGCCAGCAGCTTATATGGCGGAGGGGTAGGTGGAAACACCATATATTTT